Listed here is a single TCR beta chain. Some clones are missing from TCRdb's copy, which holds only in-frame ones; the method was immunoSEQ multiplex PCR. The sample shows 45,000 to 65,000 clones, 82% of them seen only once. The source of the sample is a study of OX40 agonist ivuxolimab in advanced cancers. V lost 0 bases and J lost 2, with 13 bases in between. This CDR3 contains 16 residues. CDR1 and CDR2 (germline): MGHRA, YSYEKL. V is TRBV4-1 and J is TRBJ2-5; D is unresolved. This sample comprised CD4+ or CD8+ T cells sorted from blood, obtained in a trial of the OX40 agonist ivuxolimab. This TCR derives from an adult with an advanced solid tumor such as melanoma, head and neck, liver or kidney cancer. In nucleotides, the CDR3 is TGCGCCAGCAGCCAAGAAGTCTCCTGGCGGCAAGAGACCCAGTACTTC. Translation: CASSQEVSWRQETQYF.